Listed below are T cell receptor beta chains from one sample, sequenced in a study of shared clonotypes between healthy human individuals. The repertoire was sequenced with immunoSEQ multiplex PCR; TCRdb's copy has only in-frame clones and lacks some. The sample comprises approximately 840,000 clones, around 96% of which are singletons, and about 0.25% rests with the top ten. What was sequenced was naive CD8+ T cells sorted from blood. All receptors derive from a young man in good health. The CDR3 runs from the conserved cysteine through the conserved F or W. Part of the rows lack a size; the others show once, few, many or a class for expanded clones.

J gene | V gene | clone size | CDR3 protein
TRBJ2-1 | TRBV4-3 | - | CASSQGTGQGNEQFF
TRBJ2-7 | TRBV5-4 | - | CASSPTAGRGRNYEQYF
TRBJ2-7 | TRBV6-5 | - | CASTPGGNEQYF
TRBJ2-7 | TRBV9 | - | CASSGSGRPYEQYF
TRBJ1-2 | TRBV30 | - | CAWSVIGGSGYTF
TRBJ2-3 | TRBV6-6 | - | CASSLVRSGTDTQYF
TRBJ2-1 | TRBV7-9 | - | CASRGLEDEQFF
TRBJ2-5 | TRBV29-1 | once | CSVELAGGPEETQYF
TRBJ1-3 | TRBV29-1 | - | CSVGGESGNTIYF
TRBJ2-1 | TRBV13 | - | CASSPQALGPHEQFF
TRBJ1-1 | TRBV7-2 | - | CASTLGDRGRKDTEAFF
TRBJ2-5 | TRBV6-5 | once | CASSYSTLETQYF
TRBJ1-5 | TRBV28 | once | CASSLGQGQGEPQHF
TRBJ2-7 | TRBV15 | - | CATSREGVHYEQYF
TRBJ2-1 | TRBV19 | few | CASSISGGGEQFF
TRBJ2-1 | TRBV7-6 | - | CASSVSPTGTSGREVHTHEQFF
TRBJ2-2 | TRBV5-6 | - | CASNRRKGLAVSPGELFF
TRBJ2-1 | TRBV5-4 | - | CASSFDRGYNEQFF
TRBJ1-1 | TRBV14 | - | CASSQASQMGPFF
TRBJ2-7 | TRBV25-1 | - | CASRENRAAREQYF
TRBJ1-5 | TRBV7-9 | - | CASSQSTGGDQPQHF
TRBJ2-7 | TRBV14 | - | CASSQGVGLPLDEQYF
TRBJ2-1 | TRBV11-2 | - | CASSLVTTGEQFF
TRBJ2-1 | TRBV4-3 | - | CASSQDRLAGYNEQFF
TRBJ2-2 | TRBV27 | - | CASSFLGQWNTGELFF
TRBJ2-1 | TRBV9 | - | CASSFGTFYNEQFF
TRBJ2-7 | TRBV19 | - | CASSIEDGYEQYF
TRBJ2-2 | TRBV7-9 | - | CASSQKDKNTGELFF
TRBJ2-3 | TRBV2 | - | CASTPGQGRSPDTQYF
TRBJ2-7 | TRBV19 | - | CASSIGPTEAYEQYF
TRBJ1-5 | TRBV10-3 | - | CAISAANQPQHF
TRBJ2-7 | TRBV6-6 | - | CASSYARQRSYEQYF
TRBJ2-7 | TRBV5-1 | - | CASSSLAGSYEQYF
TRBJ2-1 | TRBV11-2 | - | CASSLDAGNSYNEQFF
TRBJ2-7 | TRBV5-4 | - | CASSLGARGLDEQYF
TRBJ2-3 | TRBV4-1 | - | CASSQRGDTQYF
TRBJ2-3 | TRBV27 | - | CASYIRGSSTDTQYF
TRBJ1-2 | TRBV7-9 | - | CASSLARLGTVLNYGYTF
TRBJ2-5 | TRBV7-9 | - | CASSPRTSQETQYF
TRBJ2-7 | TRBV7-9 | - | CASSLEGATYEQYF
TRBJ2-7 | TRBV11-2 | - | CASSPGQGQTYEQYF
TRBJ2-1 | TRBV5-5 | - | CASSLVAGGYNEQFF
TRBJ2-1 | TRBV27 | - | CASRQGLPLYNEQFF
TRBJ2-1 | TRBV27 | - | CASSLGFVQFF
TRBJ1-5 | TRBV28 | - | CAGDHRDTKSNQPQHF
TRBJ1-1 | TRBV23-1 | - | CASSRRGRGPLLGFF
TRBJ1-1 | TRBV19 | - | CASSGTGHTEAFF
TRBJ2-2 | TRBV2 | - | CASSYTGELFF
TRBJ2-5 | TRBV5-8 | - | CASSLYEQETQYF
TRBJ2-7 | TRBV29-1 | - | CSVEGTRSEQYF